The 5 T cell receptor beta chains below all came from one sample that was sequenced in a study of blood T cell repertoires in COVID-19. Using immunoSEQ multiplex PCR, the repertoire was profiled, and TCRdb retains in-frame clones only, with some absent. Of roughly 500,000 clones listed, approximately 83% are singletons. Sequencing was done on a sample of peripheral blood. These receptors were collected from a human donor in a cohort sampled during active COVID-19.

V and J are TRBV19 and TRBJ2-3; 9 bases fit TRBD2. In germline, CDR1 is LNHDA, CDR2 SQIVND (reference sequence). V dropped 5 bases and J dropped 0; count of bases not matched to a gene: 12. This CDR3 contains 18 residues. The CDR3 DNA is TGTGCCAGTAGTCCACCGTGGGCGGGAGGGATAAGCACAGATACGCAGTATTTT. It is translated as CASSPPWAGGISTDTQYF.

J is TRBJ1-5 and V is TRBV18, with 9 positions matching TRBD1. The CDR3 runs to 18 residues. V gave up 0 bases and J gave up 4 bases; unmatched junction bases: 10. The germline CDR1 and CDR2 sequences are KGHSH and LQKENI. The CDR3 DNA follows: TGTGCCAGCTCACCACCGAACCTAAGGACAGGGGCGAATCAGCCCCAGCATTTT. This gives the protein CASSPPNLRTGANQPQHF.

The chain couples TRBV5-1 to TRBJ2-7, with 7 nucleotides matching TRBD2. The CDR3 contains 15 residues. V was pared by 0 bases and J by 5 bases, with 8 bases of the junction left unmatched. Germline values: CDR1 SGHRS, CDR2 YFSETQ. This chain's CDR3 is CASSLGGSKGNEQYF. CDR3 DNA: TGCGCCAGCAGCTTGGGCGGGAGTAAGGGAAACGAGCAGTACTTC.

V usage is TRBV5-4 and J usage is TRBJ2-5, with 8 nucleotides matching TRBD2. The CDR3 is 15 residues long. Germline values: CDR1 SGHNT, CDR2 YYREEE (reference sequence). J was trimmed by 5 bases and V by 4 bases; bases with no gene match: 10. CDR3 protein: CASSLPQREKETQYF. The CDR3 coding sequence is TGTGCCAGCAGCCTACCTCAGCGGGAGAAGGAGACCCAGTACTTC.

The V gene is TRBV5-1, the J gene TRBJ2-7; D is undetermined. The germline V gene has CDR1 SGHRS and CDR2 YFSETQ. This CDR3 is built from 14 residues. V lost 3 bases, J lost 2 bases, and 12 bases lay in between. CDR3 nucleotides: TGCGCCAGCAGCTCCGGTTTTCGCCCCTACGAGCAGTACTTC. It is translated as CASSSGFRPYEQYF.